The source of this TCR beta chain is a study of T cell responses to AZD1222 COVID-19 vaccine. Study overall: Analysis merged second doses at about 4 or about 12 weeks.

The study, taken as a whole, reports: Spike regions recognized by vaccine-associated CD4 TCRs spanned the protein, led by 160-218 and 743-854. Most donors were white British and more were female, and clonal diversity was possibly underestimated.

Remarks on this clone: The antigen is undetermined.

Assay: immunoSEQ multiplex PCR; the TCRdb copy retains only in-frame clones and omits some. The table has approximately 190,000 clones, around 93% seen once. The TCR comes from an adult in good health. Source: peripheral blood, taken on day 0 of AZD1222 vaccination.

CDR3 residues: CASSRGSTIAGELFF. The CDR3 bases are TGTGCCAGTAGTAGGGGAAGTACTATAGCCGGGGAGCTGTTTTTT. The chain has TRBV19 and TRBJ2-2; D is unresolved. Germline CDR1 LNHDA, CDR2 SQIVND (reference sequence). The V and J ends lost 4 bases and 6 bases respectively, with 15 bases between them. The length of the CDR3 is 15 residues. The full variable domain, its missing parts supplied by reference TRBV19 and TRBJ2-2, is DGGITQSPKYLFRKEGQNVTLSCEQNLNHDAMYWYRQDPGQGLRLIYYSQIVNDFQKGDIAEGYSVSREKKESFPLTVTSAQKNPTAFYLCASSRGSTIAGELFFGEGSRLTVL.